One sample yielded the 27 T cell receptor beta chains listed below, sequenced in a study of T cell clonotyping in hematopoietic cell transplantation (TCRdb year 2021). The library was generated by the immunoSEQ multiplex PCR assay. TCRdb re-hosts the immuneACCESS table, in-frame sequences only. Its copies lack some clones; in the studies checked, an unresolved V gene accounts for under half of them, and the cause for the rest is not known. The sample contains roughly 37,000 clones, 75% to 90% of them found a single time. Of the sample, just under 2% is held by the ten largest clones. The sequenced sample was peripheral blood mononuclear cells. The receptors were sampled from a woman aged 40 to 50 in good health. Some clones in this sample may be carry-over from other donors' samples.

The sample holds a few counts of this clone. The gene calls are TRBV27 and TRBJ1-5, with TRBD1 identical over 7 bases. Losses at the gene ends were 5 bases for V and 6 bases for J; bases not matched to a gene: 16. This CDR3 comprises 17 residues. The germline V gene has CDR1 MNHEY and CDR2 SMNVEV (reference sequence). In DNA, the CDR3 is TGTGCCAGCAGTGAACAGGGGTATGGGGTCGATGCTCAGCCCCAGCATTTT. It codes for CASSEQGYGVDAQPQHF.

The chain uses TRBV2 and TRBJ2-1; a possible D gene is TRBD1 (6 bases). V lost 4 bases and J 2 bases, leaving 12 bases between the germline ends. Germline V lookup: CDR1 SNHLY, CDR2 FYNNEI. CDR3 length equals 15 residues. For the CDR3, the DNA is TGTGCCAGCAGTGTCGAACAGGGAGCCTACAATGAGCAGTTCTTC. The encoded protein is CASSVEQGAYNEQFF. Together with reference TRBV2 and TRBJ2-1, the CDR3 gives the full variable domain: EPEVTQTPSHQVTQMGQEVILRCVPISNHLYFYWYRQILGQKVEFLVSFYNNEISEKSEIFDDQFSVERPDGSNFTLKIRSTKLEDSAMYFCASSVEQGAYNEQFFGPGTRLTVL.

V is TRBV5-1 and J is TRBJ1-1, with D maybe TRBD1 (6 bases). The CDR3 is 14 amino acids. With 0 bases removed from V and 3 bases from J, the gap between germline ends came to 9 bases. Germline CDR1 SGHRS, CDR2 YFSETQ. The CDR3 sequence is CASSLDRADTEAFF. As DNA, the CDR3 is TGCGCCAGCAGCTTGGACAGGGCGGACACTGAAGCTTTCTTT.

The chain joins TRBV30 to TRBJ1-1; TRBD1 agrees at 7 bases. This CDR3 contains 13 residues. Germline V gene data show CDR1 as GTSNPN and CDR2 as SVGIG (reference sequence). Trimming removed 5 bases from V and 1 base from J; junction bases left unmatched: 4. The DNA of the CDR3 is TGTGCCTGGGACAGGGAGGGGAACACTGAAGCTTTCTTT. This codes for CAWDREGNTEAFF.

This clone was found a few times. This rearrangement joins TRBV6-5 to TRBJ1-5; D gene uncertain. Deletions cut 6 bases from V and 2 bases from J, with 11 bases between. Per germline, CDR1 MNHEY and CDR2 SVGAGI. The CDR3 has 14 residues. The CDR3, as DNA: TGTGCCAGCAGCCTGACACCTGGCAATCAGCCCCAGCATTTT. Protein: CASSLTPGNQPQHF.

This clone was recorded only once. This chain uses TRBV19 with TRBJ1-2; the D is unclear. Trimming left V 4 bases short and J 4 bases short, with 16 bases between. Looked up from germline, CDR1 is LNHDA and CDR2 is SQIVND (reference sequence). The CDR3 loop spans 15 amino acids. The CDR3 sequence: CASSTIGARIYGYTF. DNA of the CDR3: TGTGCCAGTAGTACCATCGGCGCTAGGATCTATGGCTACACCTTC.

CDR3 amino acids: CASSLGRRGDTQYF. The CDR3 bases are TGTGCCAGCAGCTTAGGACGTCGGGGGGATACGCAGTATTTT. The J gene is TRBJ2-3, the V gene TRBV28; TRBD2 is a possible D gene (6 bases). Looked up from germline, CDR1 is MDHEN and CDR2 is SYDVKM. This CDR3 contains 14 residues. V was clipped by 6 bases and J by 6 bases, with 16 bases between them.

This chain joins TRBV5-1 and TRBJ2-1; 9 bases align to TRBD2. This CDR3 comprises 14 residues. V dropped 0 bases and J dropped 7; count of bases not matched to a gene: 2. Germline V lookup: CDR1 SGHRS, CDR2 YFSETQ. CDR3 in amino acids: CASSLETSGNEQFF. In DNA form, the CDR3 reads TGCGCCAGCAGCTTGGAAACTAGCGGGAATGAGCAGTTCTTC. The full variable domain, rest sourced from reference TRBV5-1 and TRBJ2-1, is KAGVTQTPRYLIKTRGQQVTLSCSPISGHRSVSWYQQTPGQGLQFLFEYFSETQRNKGNFPGRFSGRQFSNSRSEMNVSTLELGDSALYLCASSLETSGNEQFFGPGTRLTVL.

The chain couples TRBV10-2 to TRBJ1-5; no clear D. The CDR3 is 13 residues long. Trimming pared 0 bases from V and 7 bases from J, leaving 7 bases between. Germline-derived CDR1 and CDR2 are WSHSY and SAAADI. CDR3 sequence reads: CASSESILQPQHF. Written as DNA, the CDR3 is TGCGCCAGCAGTGAGTCGATACTACAGCCCCAGCATTTT.

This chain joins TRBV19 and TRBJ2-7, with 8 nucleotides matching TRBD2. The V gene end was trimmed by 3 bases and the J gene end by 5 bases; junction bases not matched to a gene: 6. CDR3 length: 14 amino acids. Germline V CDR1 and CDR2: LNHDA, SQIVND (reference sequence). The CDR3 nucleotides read TGTGCCAGTAGTATCCGGCGGGAGGTCAACGAGCAGTACTTC. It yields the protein CASSIRREVNEQYF.

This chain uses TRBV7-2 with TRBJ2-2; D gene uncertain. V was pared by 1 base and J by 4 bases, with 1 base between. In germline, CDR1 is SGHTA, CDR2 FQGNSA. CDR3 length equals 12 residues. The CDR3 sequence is CASSLVTGELFF. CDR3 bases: TGTGCCAGCAGCTTAGTCACCGGGGAGCTGTTTTTT.

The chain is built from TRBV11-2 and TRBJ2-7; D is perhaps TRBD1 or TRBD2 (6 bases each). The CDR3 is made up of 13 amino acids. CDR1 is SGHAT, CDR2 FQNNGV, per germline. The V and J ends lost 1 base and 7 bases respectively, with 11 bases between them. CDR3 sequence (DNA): TGTGCCAGCAGCTTAGGCAGGGGAGGTGAGCAGTACTTC. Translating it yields CASSLGRGGEQYF.

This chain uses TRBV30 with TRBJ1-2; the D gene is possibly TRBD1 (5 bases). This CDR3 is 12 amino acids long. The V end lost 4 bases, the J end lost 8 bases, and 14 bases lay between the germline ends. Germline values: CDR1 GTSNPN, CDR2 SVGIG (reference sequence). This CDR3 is CAWTMGTGGYTF. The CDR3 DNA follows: TGTGCCTGGACCATGGGGACCGGGGGCTACACCTTC.

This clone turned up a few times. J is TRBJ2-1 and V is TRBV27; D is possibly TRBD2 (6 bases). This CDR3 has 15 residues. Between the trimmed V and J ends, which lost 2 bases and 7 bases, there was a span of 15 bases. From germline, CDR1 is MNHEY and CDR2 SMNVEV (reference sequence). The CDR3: CASSLAGTFYNEQFF. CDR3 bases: TGTGCCAGCAGTTTAGCGGGAACCTTTTATAATGAGCAGTTCTTC.

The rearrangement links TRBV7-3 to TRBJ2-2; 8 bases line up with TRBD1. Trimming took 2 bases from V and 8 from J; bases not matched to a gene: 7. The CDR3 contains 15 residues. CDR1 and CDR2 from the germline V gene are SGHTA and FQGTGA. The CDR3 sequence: CASSLFTGGLGELFF. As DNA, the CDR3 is TGTGCCAGCAGCTTATTCACAGGGGGTCTGGGGGAGCTGTTTTTT.

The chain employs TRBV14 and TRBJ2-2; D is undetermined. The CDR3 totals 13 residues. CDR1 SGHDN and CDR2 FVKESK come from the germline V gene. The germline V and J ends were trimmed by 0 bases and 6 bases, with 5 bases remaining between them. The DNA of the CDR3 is TGTGCCAGCAGCCAAGATCTCGCCGGGGAGCTGTTTTTT. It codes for CASSQDLAGELFF.

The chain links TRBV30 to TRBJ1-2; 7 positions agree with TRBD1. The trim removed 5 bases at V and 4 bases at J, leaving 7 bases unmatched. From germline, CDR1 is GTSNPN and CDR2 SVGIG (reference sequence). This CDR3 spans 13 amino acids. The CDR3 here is CAWSRDRPYGYTF. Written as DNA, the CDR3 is TGTGCCTGGTCGCGGGACAGACCCTATGGCTACACCTTC.

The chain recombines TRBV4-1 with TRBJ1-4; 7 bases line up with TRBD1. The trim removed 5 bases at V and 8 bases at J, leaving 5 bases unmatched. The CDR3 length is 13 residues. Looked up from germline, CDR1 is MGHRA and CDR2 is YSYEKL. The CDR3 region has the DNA TGCGCCAGCAGCACCGGGACAGCGGAAAAACTGTTTTTT. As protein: CASSTGTAEKLFF.

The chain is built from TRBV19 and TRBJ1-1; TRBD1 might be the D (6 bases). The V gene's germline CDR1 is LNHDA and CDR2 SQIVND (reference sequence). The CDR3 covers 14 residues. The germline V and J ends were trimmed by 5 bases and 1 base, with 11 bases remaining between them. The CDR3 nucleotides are TGTGCCAGTAGTTCACAGGGTACGAACACTGAAGCTTTCTTT. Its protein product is CASSSQGTNTEAFF. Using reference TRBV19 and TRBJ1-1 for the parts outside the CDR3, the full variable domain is DGGITQSPKYLFRKEGQNVTLSCEQNLNHDAMYWYRQDPGQGLRLIYYSQIVNDFQKGDIAEGYSVSREKKESFPLTVTSAQKNPTAFYLCASSSQGTNTEAFFGQGTRLTVV.

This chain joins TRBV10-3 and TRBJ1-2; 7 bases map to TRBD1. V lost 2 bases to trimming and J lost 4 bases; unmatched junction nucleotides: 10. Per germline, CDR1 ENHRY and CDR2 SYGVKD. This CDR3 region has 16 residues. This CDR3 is CAISEGDTGAGYGYTF. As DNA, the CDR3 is TGTGCCATCAGTGAGGGAGATACAGGGGCGGGCTATGGCTACACCTTC.

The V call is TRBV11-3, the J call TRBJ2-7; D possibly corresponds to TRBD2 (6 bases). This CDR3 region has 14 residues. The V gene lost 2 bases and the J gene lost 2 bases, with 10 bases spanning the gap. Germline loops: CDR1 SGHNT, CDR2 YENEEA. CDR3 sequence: CASSLNSGPYEQYF. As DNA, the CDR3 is TGTGCCAGCAGCTTAAATAGCGGTCCCTACGAGCAGTACTTC.

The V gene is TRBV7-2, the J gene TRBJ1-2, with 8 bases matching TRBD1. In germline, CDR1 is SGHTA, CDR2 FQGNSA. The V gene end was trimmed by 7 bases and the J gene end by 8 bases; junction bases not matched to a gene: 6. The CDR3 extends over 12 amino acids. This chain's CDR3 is CASTHDRGGYTF. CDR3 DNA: TGTGCCAGCACCCATGACAGGGGCGGCTACACCTTC. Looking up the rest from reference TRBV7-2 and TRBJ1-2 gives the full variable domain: GAGVSQSPSNKVTEKGKDVELRCDPISGHTALYWYRQSLGQGLEFLIYFQGNSAPDKSGLPSDRFSAERTGGSVSTLTIQRTQQEDSAVYLCASTHDRGGYTFGSGTRLTVV.

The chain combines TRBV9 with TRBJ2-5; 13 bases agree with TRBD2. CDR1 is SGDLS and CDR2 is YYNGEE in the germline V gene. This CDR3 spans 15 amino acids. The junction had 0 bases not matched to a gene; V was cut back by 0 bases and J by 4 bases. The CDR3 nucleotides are TGTGCCAGCAGCGTAGGGACTAGCGGGAGAGAGACCCAGTACTTC. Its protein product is CASSVGTSGRETQYF.

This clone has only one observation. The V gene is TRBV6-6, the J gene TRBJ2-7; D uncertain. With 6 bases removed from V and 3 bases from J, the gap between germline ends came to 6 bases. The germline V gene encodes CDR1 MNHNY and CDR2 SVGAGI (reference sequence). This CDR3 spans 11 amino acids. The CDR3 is CASRQFYEQYF. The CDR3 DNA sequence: TGTGCCAGCAGGCAGTTCTACGAGCAGTACTTC.

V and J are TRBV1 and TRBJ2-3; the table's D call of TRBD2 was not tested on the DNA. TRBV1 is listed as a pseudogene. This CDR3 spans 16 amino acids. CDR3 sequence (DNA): TGCACCAGCACCCATAGGACTATACACAGATATGATACGCAGTATTTT. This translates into CTSTHRTIHRYDTQYF.

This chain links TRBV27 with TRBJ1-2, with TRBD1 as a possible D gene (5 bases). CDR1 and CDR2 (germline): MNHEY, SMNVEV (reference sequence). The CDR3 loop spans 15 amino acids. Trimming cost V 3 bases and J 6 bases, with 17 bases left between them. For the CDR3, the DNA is TGTGCCAGCAGTTTTCTGTCCGGGGCAGTGGATGGCTACACCTTC. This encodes CASSFLSGAVDGYTF.

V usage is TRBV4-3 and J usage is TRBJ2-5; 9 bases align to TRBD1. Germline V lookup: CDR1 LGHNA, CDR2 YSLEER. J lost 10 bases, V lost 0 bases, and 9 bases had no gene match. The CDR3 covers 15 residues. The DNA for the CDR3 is TGCGCCAGCAGCCAAGATCGGGGACAGGGAAGGGACCAGTACTTC. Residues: CASSQDRGQGRDQYF.